This TCR beta chain appears in the sequencing data of a study of tumor T cells in aggressive B-cell lymphoma. Sequenced by immunoSEQ multiplex PCR; TCRdb stores in-frame clones only, minus some. This table holds 9,500 to 10,000 clones, 65% to 90% found once. Germline V lookup: CDR1 SNHLY, CDR2 FYNNEI. Trimming pared 3 bases from V and 8 bases from J, leaving 10 bases between. This CDR3 is built from 12 residues. The V call is TRBV2, the J call TRBJ1-2; a possible D gene is TRBD1 (5 bases). This TCR was sampled from an adult with diffuse large B cell lymphoma. Sequencing was done on a sample of tumor tissue. The CDR3 loop is CASSETGVGYTF. As DNA, the CDR3 is TGTGCCAGCAGTGAGACGGGGGTCGGCTACACCTTC.